Given below is one T cell receptor (beta chain) in context. What it binds is not known. This entry belongs to a study of OX40 agonist ivuxolimab in advanced cancers. Looking at the study overall: Treatment received earlier with anti-PD-1, anti-PD-L1 or anti-CTLA-4 agents was allowed, and around 36% had some.

The study sampled blood at baseline, cycle 4 day 1, and cycle 7 day 1. TCRdb's copy holds only in-frame clones and misses some; the assay was immunoSEQ multiplex PCR. The data contain roughly 80,000 clones, about 81% of them singletons. General study points: Partial responders at 0.1-3.0 mg/kg showed near-lowest clonal expansion.

The V gene's germline CDR1 is SGHAT and CDR2 FQNNGV. Trimming took off 4 bases at V and 2 bases at J, with 6 bases between the two ends. This CDR3 has 13 amino acids. The gene calls are TRBV11-2 and TRBJ1-5; D is possibly TRBD1 (6 bases). The starting material was CD4+ or CD8+ T cells sorted from blood, obtained in a trial of the OX40 agonist ivuxolimab. The source of this sequence is an adult with an advanced solid tumor such as melanoma, head and neck, liver or kidney cancer. The CDR3 sequence is CASSSGGNQPQHF. The CDR3 DNA reads as TGTGCCAGCAGCTCAGGGGGCAATCAGCCCCAGCATTTT.